This TCR beta chain came from a study of cytomegalovirus exposure and HLA in healthy donors. For this clone: Its cognate antigen is unknown.

General observations from the study: It was confirmed in vitro that a few of the CMV-associated chains were specific for CMV antigens.

PCR employed 60 Vbeta and 13 Jbeta primers. Clones were sequenced by immunoSEQ multiplex PCR, and TCRdb holds only the in-frame ones, with some missing. The table has fewer than 150,000 clones, 75% to 80% seen once. The sequenced sample consisted of PBMCs. The receptor comes from a man aged 30 to 45 in good health and CMV-seronegative.

For the CDR3, the DNA is TGTGCCAGCAGCCCGTCGAGTCATGATACGCAGTATTTT. As protein: CASSPSSHDTQYF. The rearrangement joins TRBV7-2 to TRBJ2-3; the D is unclear. From germline, CDR1 is SGHTA and CDR2 FQGNSA. The CDR3 is 13 residues long. Trimming removed 5 bases at V and 6 bases at J, with 12 bases between.